A single sample gave rise to the 11 T cell receptor beta chains below, sequenced in a study of blood T cell repertoires in COVID-19. Repertoires were generated with immunoSEQ multiplex PCR, while TCRdb's copy carries only in-frame clones and drops some. This table holds around 65,000 clones, roughly three quarters found once. The material sequenced was peripheral blood. The source is a woman of 80 years or more with active or convalescent COVID-19.

V gene TRBV4-1 combines with J gene TRBJ1-4; D ambiguous. CDR3 length equals 13 residues. V was cut by 2 bases and J by 8 bases, with 9 bases left in between. CDR1 is MGHRA, CDR2 YSYEKL, per germline. This CDR3 is CASSQFGDEKLFF. The CDR3 region has the DNA TGCGCCAGCAGCCAATTCGGAGACGAAAAACTGTTTTTT.

The chain employs TRBV2 and TRBJ1-5; weak D call: TRBD1 (6 bases). The V end was cut by 6 bases, the J end by 8 bases, with 20 bases between. The CDR3 sequence is 15 residues long. Germline V gene lookup returns CDR1 SNHLY and CDR2 FYNNEI. CDR3 residues: CASSGTRLGIEPQHF. The CDR3 region has the DNA TGTGCCAGCAGCGGGACACGGTTAGGTATTGAGCCCCAGCATTTT.

This clone was seen once. The gene calls are TRBV19 and TRBJ1-1, with D possibly TRBD1 on 5 matching bases. Germline values: CDR1 LNHDA, CDR2 SQIVND (reference sequence). V lost 6 bases and J lost 1, with 15 bases in between. The CDR3 spans 15 residues. CDR3 DNA: TGTGCCAGTAGGCCAGTGGGGCTCACGAACACTGAAGCTTTCTTT. It codes for CASRPVGLTNTEAFF.

V and J are TRBV10-3 and TRBJ1-1; D call uncertain. The CDR3 runs to 13 residues. V gave up 2 bases and J gave up 0 bases, with 4 bases separating them. Germline CDR1 and CDR2: ENHRY and SYGVKD. CDR3 bases: TGTGCCATCAGTGAGACGGTGAACACTGAAGCTTTCTTT. Protein: CAISETVNTEAFF.

This clone was counted only a few times. The chain employs TRBV19 and TRBJ1-1; D uncertain. Germline CDR1 is LNHDA and CDR2 is SQIVND (reference sequence). The CDR3 loop spans 13 amino acids. V gave up 5 bases and J gave up 1 base, with 8 bases separating them. DNA of the CDR3: TGTGCCAGTAGTGAAACAGCGAACACTGAAGCTTTCTTT. Translating it yields CASSETANTEAFF.

This clone was seen only once. CDR3 bases: TGTGCCAGCAGCTTTCTCACAGGGTTAACCTACGAGCAGTACTTC. It is translated as CASSFLTGLTYEQYF. V usage is TRBV7-2 and J usage is TRBJ2-7; a weak D match, TRBD1 (6 bases). The CDR3 spans 15 residues. From germline, CDR1 is SGHTA and CDR2 FQGNSA. With 3 bases removed from V and 2 bases from J, the gap between germline ends came to 14 bases.

V and J are TRBV24-1 and TRBJ1-6, with 7 bases lining up with TRBD1. The length of the CDR3 is 17 residues. CDR1 is KGHDR and CDR2 is SFDVKD in the germline V gene. V lost 5 bases to trimming and J lost 9 bases; unmatched junction nucleotides: 15. CDR3 DNA: TGTGCCACCAGTGGCGCGGGCTCCAGGGGGGCTATTTCACCCCTCCACTTT. Translation: CATSGAGSRGAISPLHF.

J is TRBJ1-1 and V is TRBV11-2, with TRBD1 matching over 7 bases. This CDR3 has 17 amino acids. V shed 1 base and J 7 bases; nucleotides not matched to a gene: 15. Germline CDR1 and CDR2: SGHAT and FQNNGV. The DNA of the CDR3 is TGTGCCAGCAGCTTAGTTTACACTATTGGACAGGAGAATGAAGCTTTCTTT. Its translation: CASSLVYTIGQENEAFF. The whole variable domain, filled in from reference TRBV11-2 and TRBJ1-1, reads EAGVAQSPRYKIIEKRQSVAFWCNPISGHATLYWYQQILGQGPKLLIQFQNNGVVDDSQLPKDRFSAERLKGVDSTLKIQPAKLEDSAVYLCASSLVYTIGQENEAFFGQGTRLTVV.

The genes are TRBV3-1 (or the pseudogene TRBV3-2) and TRBJ1-2; 9 bases are a match to TRBD1. The CDR3 length is 17 residues. The junction had 15 bases not matched to a gene; V was cut back by 4 bases and J by 6 bases. Germline lookup yields CDR1 LGHDT and CDR2 YNNKEL (reference sequence). The CDR3 coding sequence is TGTGCCAGCAGCCCTTTGGACAGGGGACGCCCGGGGAATGGCTACACCTTC. It specifies CASSPLDRGRPGNGYTF.

The J gene is TRBJ1-2, the V gene TRBV14; possibly TRBD1 for D (5 bases). The V gene's germline CDR1 is SGHDN and CDR2 FVKESK. Trimming shortened V by 4 bases and J by 2 bases, and 14 bases separated the two germline ends. This CDR3 has 15 amino acids. The CDR3 sequence: CASSPQGSLNYGYTF. The DNA of the CDR3 is TGTGCCAGCAGCCCGCAGGGAAGCTTGAACTATGGCTACACCTTC.

V is TRBV5-1 and J is TRBJ2-3; TRBD2 aligns across 10 bases. Trimming cost V 7 bases and J 8 bases; bases outside gene matches: 13. The CDR3 extends over 15 amino acids. Germline CDR1 and CDR2: SGHRS and YFSETQ. CDR3 nucleotide sequence: TGCGCCAGCGCCTTCGAGTCTAGCGGGGGTTCTACGCAGTATTTT. Its translation: CASAFESSGGSTQYF.